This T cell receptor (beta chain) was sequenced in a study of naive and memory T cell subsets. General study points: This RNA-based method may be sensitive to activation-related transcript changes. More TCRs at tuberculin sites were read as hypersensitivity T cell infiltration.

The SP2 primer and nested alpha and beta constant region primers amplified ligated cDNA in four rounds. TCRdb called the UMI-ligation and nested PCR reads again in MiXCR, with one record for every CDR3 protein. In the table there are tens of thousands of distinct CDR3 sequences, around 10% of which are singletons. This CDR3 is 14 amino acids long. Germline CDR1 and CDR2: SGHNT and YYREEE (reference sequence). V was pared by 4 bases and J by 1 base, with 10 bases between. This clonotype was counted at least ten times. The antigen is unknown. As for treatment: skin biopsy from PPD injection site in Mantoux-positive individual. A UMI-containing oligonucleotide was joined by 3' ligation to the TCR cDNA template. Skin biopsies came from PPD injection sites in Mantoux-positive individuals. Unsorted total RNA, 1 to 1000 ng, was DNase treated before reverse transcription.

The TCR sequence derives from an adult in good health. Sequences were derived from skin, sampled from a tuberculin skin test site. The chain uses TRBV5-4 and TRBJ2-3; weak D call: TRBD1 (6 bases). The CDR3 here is CASSQDSRTDTQYF. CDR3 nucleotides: TGTGCCAGCAGCCAGGACAGTCGCACAGATACGCAGTATTTT.